This passage covers 2 T cell receptor beta chains from one sample sequenced in a study of blood T cells in healthy people across ages (dated by TCRdb to between 2014 and 2017). Library creation used 5' RACE. Instrument used: Illumina HiSeq 2500. A second PCR of roughly 7 to 11 cycles was performed with a sample-barcoded 5' primer and a J-beta primer mix. TCRdb reran the public reads through fastp at Q25 and MiXCR, keeping productive beta chains. Each entry is one CDR3 protein sequence, shown with its most common DNA and genes. The sample table lists 600,000 to 800,000 distinct CDR3 sequences, about 51% of them with a count of one. The ten biggest clones cover approximately 13% of the sample. Material for sequencing was blood. Receptor source: an elderly woman in good health.

This clonotype was detected ten times or more. The rearrangement links TRBV6-2 or TRBV6-3 to TRBJ2-6, with D perhaps being TRBD1 or TRBD2 (6 bases each). There are 15 residues in the CDR3. From germline, CDR1 is MNHEY and CDR2 SVGEGT. With 7 bases removed from V and 4 bases from J, the gap between germline ends came to 14 bases. The CDR3 sequence is CASIRQAGGANVLTF. In DNA form, the CDR3 reads TGTGCCAGCATTCGACAGGCGGGGGGGGCCAACGTCCTGACTTTC.

V gene TRBV7-2 combines with J gene TRBJ2-5; no clear D. Germline V gene data show CDR1 as SGHTA and CDR2 as FQGNSA. Between the trimmed V and J ends, which lost 1 base and 4 bases, there was a span of 7 bases. The CDR3 is 13 residues long. The CDR3 spells CASSLVSSETQYF. The CDR3 region has the DNA TGTGCCAGCAGCTTAGTCAGTTCAGAGACCCAGTACTTC.